This T cell receptor beta chain came from a study of metastatic and nonmetastatic thyroid tumors (dated by TCRdb to about 2020). Some background on the complete study: Repertoires from peripheral blood and from tumor or nodule tissue samples of malignant and benign thyroid patients were compared. The paper's findings and limits, for the study overall: In both blood and tumor samples, TCR beta diversity was reported to be significantly higher in malignant tumors than in benign nodules.

Library generation was performed with PCR. The data were produced on an Illumina HiSeq 4000. High-throughput sequencing was used to profile the TCR beta-chain CDR3 region of each patient. Processing in the source paper ran as follows. CDR3 differences across clinicopathological groups were used to build a classifier for discriminating distant-metastatic papillary thyroid cancer patients. Repertoire diversity was assessed with the Shannon index, and tumor-blood repertoire similarity with the Morisita-Horn index. TCRdb trimmed the raw reads at Q25, called clones with MiXCR and kept productive beta chains. None of the V and J calls come from the authors' own analysis; TCRdb made them. For this sample there are about 62,000 clones; 4% to 4.5% appear just once. Together, the top ten hold approximately 20% of the sample. No patient had received any treatment before thyroid surgery. The study retrospectively analysed patient clinical samples collected from about 2012 to 2019 using T-cell receptor beta sequencing.

This clone was recorded many times. This receptor's antigen is unknown. Base qualities were left out, and no much larger clone turns up one base away. Trimming costs V 4 bases and J 4 bases, and their ends lie 16 bases apart. For CDR1 and CDR2, the germline V gene lists SGHTA and FQGTGA. Inclusive of the bounding cysteine and phenylalanine, the CDR3 is 15 residues long. Here the CDR3 DNA is all that survives: 45 bases in frame from base 1. The V and J segments used are TRBV7-3 and TRBJ2-5, with the D assignment possibly TRBD1 or TRBD2, given 6 matching bases for each. The TCR was taken from a female donor with papillary thyroid cancer or a benign thyroid nodule (not recorded which). Some clones in this sample may be carry-over from other donors' samples. Sequenced material: blood. CDR3 region: CASSSEGGVGETQYF. The nucleotide sequence reads as follows: TGTGCCAGCAGCTCAGAGGGGGGCGTGGGAGAGACCCAGTACTTC.